The 23 T cell receptor beta chains reported below all come from one sample, sequenced in a study of T cells after yellow fever vaccination. TCRdb independently ran MiXCR on the 5' RACE reads; one entry per CDR3 protein. The sample lists 500,000 to 650,000 distinct CDR3 sequences; approximately 13% were seen once. The sample in question was PBMCs, obtained on the day of the yellow fever booster vaccination. The receptors come from a man aged 25 to 45 who received the YFV17D yellow fever vaccine.

This clonotype has only a few counts. V and J are TRBV20-1 and TRBJ1-5; possibly TRBD1 for D (5 bases). The CDR3 totals 13 residues. Germline V gene sequence: CDR1 DFQATT, CDR2 SNEGSKA (reference sequence). With 5 bases removed from V and 3 bases from J, the gap between germline ends came to 11 bases. CDR3 sequence: CSAPQGLNQPQHF. The CDR3 nucleotides read TGCAGTGCTCCTCAGGGACTCAATCAGCCCCAGCATTTT.

Only a few counts were recorded for this clonotype. V usage is TRBV5-1 and J usage is TRBJ2-5; D is ambiguous. The germline CDR1 and CDR2 sequences are SGHRS and YFSETQ. Trimming pared 8 bases from V and 2 bases from J, leaving 10 bases between. This CDR3 spans 12 amino acids. CDR3 coding DNA: TGCGCCAGTAATGTCGGGCAAGAGACCCAGTACTTC. It is translated as CASNVGQETQYF.

About this clonotype: A single base separates this from a much larger clone, so it may be a read error. The rearrangement links TRBV6-6 to TRBJ1-2; TRBD1 agrees at 7 bases. Germline assignment: CDR1 MNHNY and CDR2 SVGAGI (reference sequence). CDR3 length equals 12 residues. The V segment lost 11 bases and the J segment 4 bases; nucleotides outside the gene matches: 7. The CDR3 DNA is TGTGCCGGTGGACAGGTTATCTATGGCTACACCTTC. Its protein is CAGGQVIYGYTF.

This clonotype was detected only a few times. V is TRBV7-9 and J is TRBJ2-1; D is ambiguous. CDR1 and CDR2 from the germline V gene are SEHNR and FQNEAQ (reference sequence). The V end lost 6 bases, the J end lost 5 bases, and 11 bases lay between the germline ends. The CDR3 consists of 13 residues. The CDR3 coding sequence is TGTGCCAGCAGGGCCGGCACCGACAATGAGCAGTTCTTC. Translation: CASRAGTDNEQFF.

The genes are TRBV29-1 and TRBJ2-7, with 8 bases aligning to TRBD2. The CDR3 has 14 residues. Germline V gene sequence: CDR1 SQVTM, CDR2 ANQGSEA. V lost 6 bases, J lost 7 bases, and 14 bases stayed unmatched. The CDR3 is CSVPYGGEIGEQYF. CDR3 in DNA: TGCAGCGTCCCCTACGGGGGGGAGATTGGGGAGCAGTACTTC.

This clonotype has more than one count but fewer than ten. The chain is built from TRBV24-1 and TRBJ2-1; 15 nucleotides match TRBD2. The germline gives CDR1 KGHDR, CDR2 SFDVKD. The CDR3 spans 18 residues. V shed 3 bases, J shed 6 bases, and the junction held 8 bases outside the gene matches. This chain's CDR3 is CATSDPGLAGGTGNEQFF. The CDR3 DNA sequence: TGTGCCACCAGTGATCCGGGACTAGCGGGAGGAACTGGCAATGAGCAGTTCTTC.

DNA for the CDR3: TGTGCCAGCAGTTTCCACAGGAGAAAAGGGACACCCCTCCACTTT. This gives the protein CASSFHRRKGTPLHF. The V call is TRBV6-5, the J call TRBJ1-6; perhaps TRBD1 as D (5 bases). Germline assignment: CDR1 MNHEY and CDR2 SVGAGI. The germline V and J ends were trimmed by 4 bases and 11 bases, with 18 bases remaining between them. This CDR3 region has 15 residues.

This clonotype was seen a handful of times. This chain uses TRBV3-1 with TRBJ2-6, with a tentative D call TRBD2 (5 bases). The ends were cut back, 4 bases at V and 0 bases at J, with 16 bases in the middle. The CDR3 extends over 18 amino acids. Per the germline V gene, CDR1 is LGHDT and CDR2 is YNNKEL (reference sequence). In DNA, the CDR3 is TGTGCCAGCAGCCTAGGAGGTACGAAGAGCTCTGGGGCCAACGTCCTGACTTTC. Its protein product is CASSLGGTKSSGANVLTF.

This clonotype was observed many times. The chain has TRBV12-3 or TRBV12-4 and TRBJ2-3, with D perhaps given as TRBD1 or TRBD2 (6 bases each). Trimming took 2 bases from V and 5 from J, leaving 14 bases between them. This CDR3 is 15 amino acids long. CDR3 nucleotides: TGTGCCAGCAGTTTAAGGACAGTGGGAGGAGATACGCAGTATTTT. Translated, it gives CASSLRTVGGDTQYF.

The chain employs TRBV5-1 and TRBJ2-7, with D possibly TRBD1 on 5 matching bases. This CDR3 contains 17 residues. Trimming stripped 2 bases from V and 0 bases from J, with 18 bases between. Germline CDR1 is SGHRS and CDR2 is YFSETQ. This CDR3 is CASSLSRRQGHSYEQYF. The CDR3 DNA reads as TGCGCCAGCAGCTTAAGCCGTAGGCAGGGTCACTCCTACGAGCAGTACTTC.

This clonotype was detected only a few times. The J gene is TRBJ2-3, the V gene TRBV9; 9 bases line up with TRBD2. The CDR3 is made up of 17 amino acids. V gave up 5 bases and J gave up 8 bases; unmatched junction bases: 18. Germline V gene lookup returns CDR1 SGDLS and CDR2 YYNGEE. CDR3 region: CASSAPPGSGGRSTQYF. In DNA form, the CDR3 reads TGTGCCAGCAGTGCCCCACCCGGTAGCGGGGGACGGAGTACGCAGTATTTT. The full variable domain, with the rest looked up from reference TRBV9 and TRBJ2-3, is DSGVTQTPKHLITATGQRVTLRCSPRSGDLSVYWYQQSLDQGLQFLIQYYNGEERAKGNILERFSAQQFPDLHSELNLSSLELGDSALYFCASSAPPGSGGRSTQYFGPGTRLTVL.

This clonotype turned up a few times. The V and J genes are TRBV20-1 and TRBJ2-3, with D perhaps matching TRBD1 (8 bases). Per the germline V gene, CDR1 is DFQATT and CDR2 is SNEGSKA (reference sequence). V lost 0 bases and J 4 bases, leaving 17 bases between the germline ends. This CDR3 region has 16 residues. The CDR3, as DNA: TGCAGTGCTAGAGACCTCTACAGGGGGGGCCCAGATACGCAGTATTTT. It translates to CSARDLYRGGPDTQYF.

The sample holds a few counts of this clonotype. The V and J genes are TRBV6-1 and TRBJ2-2; 10 nucleotides align to TRBD2. The CDR3 is 17 residues long. After removal of 7 bases from V and 3 bases from J, the junction contained 11 bases not matched to a gene. Germline V lookup: CDR1 MNHNS, CDR2 SASEGT. In DNA form, the CDR3 reads TGTGCCAGCAAGAGGACTAGCGGTCGGGTTTACACCGGGGAGCTGTTTTTT. This sequence encodes CASKRTSGRVYTGELFF.

In this sample, this clonotype turned up many times. In nucleotides, the CDR3 is TGCAGTGCTAAACCGGGACTCCAACAGTATTTT. Its protein product is CSAKPGLQQYF. J is TRBJ2-3 and V is TRBV20-1, with D maybe TRBD2 (6 bases). The V end lost 4 bases, the J end lost 12 bases, and 14 bases lay between the germline ends. Germline CDR1 DFQATT, CDR2 SNEGSKA (reference sequence). This CDR3 contains 11 residues.

There are many counts of this clonotype. This chain links TRBV7-2 with TRBJ2-1, with TRBD1 identical over 8 bases. The germline V gene encodes CDR1 SGHTA and CDR2 FQGNSA. The J segment lost 7 bases and the V segment lost 3 bases, leaving 2 bases of the junction unmatched. This CDR3 is built from 13 residues. In nucleotides, the CDR3 is TGTGCCAGCAGCTTCCGACAGGGGAATGAGCAGTTCTTC. Translating gives CASSFRQGNEQFF.

This clonotype was observed many times. Germline is not matched at one junction end, which may reflect a read error. The genes are TRBV11-2 and TRBJ2-7, with 7 positions matching TRBD1. The CDR3 totals 13 residues. Germline V gene data show CDR1 as SGHAT and CDR2 as FQNNGV. The CDR3 region has the DNA TGCGCCAGCAGCCCCGGGACAGCTTACGAGCAGTACTTC. It specifies CASSPGTAYEQYF.

The rearrangement links TRBV7-2 to TRBJ1-4, with 8 bases that match TRBD1. CDR1 SGHTA and CDR2 FQGNSA come from the germline V gene. V gave up 1 base and J gave up 8 bases; unmatched junction bases: 9. The CDR3 totals 16 residues. In nucleotides, the CDR3 is TGTGCCAGCAGCTTAGACAGACAGGGGAGTCGCGAAAAACTGTTTTTT. Encoded protein: CASSLDRQGSREKLFF.

This clonotype has a handful of counts. CDR3 amino acids: CASSPGGGVDEQYF. The CDR3 coding sequence is TGTGCCAGCTCACCCGGAGGAGGGGTAGACGAGCAGTACTTC. The chain links TRBV18 to TRBJ2-7; tentatively, D is TRBD2 (6 bases). V gave up 3 bases and J gave up 5 bases, with 14 bases separating them. Germline V gene sequence: CDR1 KGHSH, CDR2 LQKENI. This CDR3 spans 14 amino acids. Full variable domain (remainder filled in from reference TRBV18 and TRBJ2-7): NAGVMQNPRHLVRRRGQEARLRCSPMKGHSHVYWYRQLPEEGLKFMVYLQKENIIDESGMPKERFSAEFPKEGPSILRIQQVVRGDSAAYFCASSPGGGVDEQYFGPGTRLTVT.

This clonotype was seen only a few times. This chain uses TRBV5-1 with TRBJ2-3; TRBD1 agrees at 7 bases. The CDR3 has 15 residues. V shed 4 bases, J shed 0 bases, and the junction held 5 bases outside the gene matches. Germline V gene data show CDR1 as SGHRS and CDR2 as YFSETQ. As DNA, the CDR3 is TGCGCCAGCAGCAGGGACAGTGTCAGCACAGATACGCAGTATTTT. This sequence encodes CASSRDSVSTDTQYF.

This clonotype was seen a handful of times. The rearrangement uses TRBV27 and TRBJ2-1; 8 bases agree with TRBD1. This CDR3 comprises 15 residues. J lost 3 bases, V lost 0 bases, and 1 base had no gene match. Germline V gene data show CDR1 as MNHEY and CDR2 as SMNVEV (reference sequence). The CDR3 region is CASSLSGTGYNEQFF. CDR3 sequence (DNA): TGTGCCAGCAGTTTATCCGGGACAGGCTACAATGAGCAGTTCTTC.

The table lists this clonotype with a few counts. The chain is built from TRBV29-1 and TRBJ2-1, with 9 bases matching TRBD1. The ends lost 1 base at V and 8 bases at J; junction bases unmatched: 9. This CDR3 is 15 amino acids long. The germline V gene encodes CDR1 SQVTM and CDR2 ANQGSEA. This CDR3 reads CSVEAGDRASDEQFF. The CDR3 region has the DNA TGCAGCGTTGAAGCTGGGGACAGGGCGAGTGATGAGCAGTTCTTC.

V gene TRBV21-1 combines with J gene TRBJ2-5. TRBV21-1 is deemed a pseudogene. The CDR3 covers 15 residues. CDR3 coding DNA: TGTGCCAGCAGCAAATACACAGCGTATCAAGAGACCCAGTACTTC. It encodes CASSKYTAYQETQYF.

This clonotype was counted a few times. The chain couples TRBV29-1 to TRBJ2-6; 8 bases match TRBD1. The CDR3 spans 16 residues. V was clipped by 7 bases and J by 0 bases; unmatched bases: 8. Germline CDR1 is SQVTM and CDR2 is ANQGSEA. For the CDR3, the DNA is TGCAGCGCCGGACAGGGCTCCAGCTCTGGGGCCAACGTCCTGACTTTC. Translating it yields CSAGQGSSSGANVLTF.